This TCR beta chain was obtained from a study of CD8 T cells in Susac syndrome. Study-level results: The authors acknowledged that the study's TCR sequencing and HLA analysis involved relatively few individuals.

Comments on this clonotype: The antigen remains unidentified.

The Susac syndrome patients fit the recently defined diagnostic criteria for definite or probable disease. TEMRA cells were FACS-enriched and CD8+ and CD4+ T cells negatively isolated. CDR3 length: 15 residues. J lost 5 bases, V lost 7 bases, and 8 bases had no gene match. Per the germline V gene, CDR1 is MNHEY and CDR2 is SVGEGT. Reverse transcription of about 0.5 to 1 ug RNA used random hexamers. The authors amplified TCR beta CDR3 across 54 Vbeta and 13 Jbeta using immunoSEQ multiplex PCR. TCRdb re-called the immunoSEQ multiplex PCR reads through MiXCR, storing one row per CDR3 protein. The data contain 95,000 to 150,000 distinct CDR3 sequences, 96% of them singletons.

The chain uses TRBV6-2 or TRBV6-3 and TRBJ2-1, with 10 positions matching TRBD2. The receptor comes from a human donor with Susac syndrome. The material sequenced was CD4+ T cells from PBMCs. The CDR3 loop reads CASTGITSGNNEQFF. The CDR3 bases are TGTGCCAGCACGGGGATAACTAGCGGGAACAATGAGCAGTTCTTC.